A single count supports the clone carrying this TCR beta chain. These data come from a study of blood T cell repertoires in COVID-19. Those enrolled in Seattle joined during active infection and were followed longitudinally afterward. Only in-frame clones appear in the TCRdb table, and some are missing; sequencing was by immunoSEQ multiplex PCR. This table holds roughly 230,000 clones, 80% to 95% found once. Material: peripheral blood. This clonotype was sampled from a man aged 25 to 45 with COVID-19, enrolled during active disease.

CDR3 sequence reads: CASSSSLGGGTEAFF. The DNA of the CDR3 is TGTGCCAGCTCCTCCTCTTTAGGCGGGGGCACTGAAGCTTTCTTT. V and J are TRBV18 and TRBJ1-1, with D possibly TRBD1 on 5 matching bases. From germline, CDR1 is KGHSH and CDR2 LQKENI. Trimming removed 6 bases at V and 4 bases at J, with 18 bases between. The CDR3 runs 15 residues.